Each of the 15 T cell receptor beta chains below was sequenced from the same sample in a study of blood T cell repertoires in COVID-19. The assay was immunoSEQ multiplex PCR, and TCRdb's table has in-frame clones only and misses some. This sample yields about 290,000 clones, of which around 81% are seen a single time; about 4% belongs to the top ten. The sample was peripheral blood. These TCRs come from a woman aged 45-65 years with active or convalescent COVID-19.

V usage is TRBV5-1 and J usage is TRBJ2-3; perhaps TRBD2 as D (6 bases). The CDR3 loop spans 17 amino acids. The germline V gene has CDR1 SGHRS and CDR2 YFSETQ. The V end was cut by 0 bases, the J end by 2 bases, with 16 bases between. CDR3: CASSLVPTGLNTDTQYF. As DNA, the CDR3 is TGCGCCAGCAGCTTGGTTCCCACGGGACTCAACACAGATACGCAGTATTTT.

The chain is built from TRBV4-1 and TRBJ1-1; tentatively, D is TRBD1 (6 bases). V was cut by 3 bases and J by 0 bases, with 14 bases left in between. This CDR3 is built from 16 residues. CDR1 and CDR2 from the germline V gene are MGHRA and YSYEKL. CDR3 loop: CASSHKKGTLNTEAFF. Written as DNA, the CDR3 is TGCGCCAGCAGCCACAAAAAGGGGACACTGAACACTGAAGCTTTCTTT.

This clone occurred a few times. The rearrangement links TRBV9 to TRBJ2-7; TRBD2 matches at 8 bases. Losses at the gene ends were 0 bases for V and 5 bases for J; bases not matched to a gene: 7. The germline gives CDR1 SGDLS, CDR2 YYNGEE. The CDR3 runs to 15 residues. CDR3 residues: CASSVVGSGIDEQYF. The CDR3 bases are TGTGCCAGCAGCGTAGTCGGTAGCGGGATAGACGAGCAGTACTTC. The full variable domain, rest sourced from reference TRBV9 and TRBJ2-7, is DSGVTQTPKHLITATGQRVTLRCSPRSGDLSVYWYQQSLDQGLQFLIQYYNGEERAKGNILERFSAQQFPDLHSELNLSSLELGDSALYFCASSVVGSGIDEQYFGPGTRLTVT.

The rearrangement links TRBV9 to TRBJ2-6; 8 bases are a match to TRBD2. The V gene end was trimmed by 0 bases and the J gene end by 2 bases; junction bases not matched to a gene: 10. Germline CDR1 reads SGDLS; CDR2 reads YYNGEE. The CDR3 has 19 residues. CDR3 in DNA: TGTGCCAGCAGCGTAGGCCTAGCGGGTGTCGGGGCTGGGGCCAACGTCCTGACTTTC. Its protein is CASSVGLAGVGAGANVLTF.

This sequence joins TRBV10-1 and TRBJ1-4; D call uncertain. Germline values: CDR1 WNHNN, CDR2 SYGVQD (reference sequence). Trimming shortened V by 3 bases and J by 6 bases, and 5 bases separated the two germline ends. This CDR3 region has 12 residues. The CDR3 sequence is CASSDSDEKLFF. In DNA, the CDR3 is TGCGCCAGCAGTGATTCCGATGAAAAACTGTTTTTT.

The chain uses TRBV3-1 (or the pseudogene TRBV3-2) and TRBJ1-4; weak D call: TRBD1 (6 bases). Germline V gene sequence: CDR1 LGHDT, CDR2 YNNKEL (reference sequence). Between the trimmed V and J ends, which lost 1 base and 0 bases, there was a span of 15 bases. The CDR3 extends over 18 amino acids. Here the CDR3 reads CASSQALFNRATNEKLFF. In DNA form, the CDR3 reads TGTGCCAGCAGCCAAGCCCTCTTTAACAGGGCAACTAATGAAAAACTGTTTTTT.

The J gene is TRBJ2-5, the V gene TRBV5-6, with 13 bases identical to TRBD2. The CDR3 spans 17 residues. Germline V lookup: CDR1 SGHDT, CDR2 YYEEEE. Trimming at V came to 4 bases and at J to 1 base, leaving 7 bases not matched to a gene. CDR3 DNA sequence: TGTGCCAGCAGCGTAAGACTAGCGGGAGGCCTCCAAGAGACCCAGTACTTC. Its protein product is CASSVRLAGGLQETQYF.

The chain joins TRBV6-5 to TRBJ1-4; TRBD1 matches at 9 bases. Trimming cost V 8 bases and J 8 bases; bases outside gene matches: 6. The CDR3 has 13 residues. Germline V gives CDR1 MNHEY, CDR2 SVGAGI. CDR3 sequence (DNA): TGTGCCAGCGGGGGACAGGGTTACGAAAAACTGTTTTTT. Protein: CASGGQGYEKLFF.

This sequence joins TRBV14 and TRBJ1-2, with D possibly matching TRBD1 (6 bases). This CDR3 has 14 amino acids. Deletions cut 0 bases from V and 4 bases from J, with 9 bases between. The germline gives CDR1 SGHDN, CDR2 FVKESK. CDR3 region: CASSQDHRAYGYTF. CDR3 sequence (DNA): TGTGCCAGCAGCCAAGATCACAGGGCCTATGGCTACACCTTC.

This rearrangement joins TRBV5-1 to TRBJ2-6; TRBD1 matches 11 bases. The CDR3 runs to 17 residues. The junction had 4 bases not matched to a gene; V was cut back by 3 bases and J by 2 bases. Germline V gene lookup returns CDR1 SGHRS and CDR2 YFSETQ. The CDR3 region is CASSSGQGETGANVLTF. Here the CDR3 DNA reads TGCGCCAGCAGCTCGGGACAGGGGGAGACTGGGGCCAACGTCCTGACTTTC.

This chain connects TRBV29-1 to TRBJ1-2; D possibly corresponds to TRBD1 (6 bases). The CDR3 runs 14 residues. Trimming took off 7 bases at V and 0 bases at J, with 15 bases between the two ends. Germline CDR1 SQVTM, CDR2 ANQGSEA. The DNA of the CDR3 is TGCAGCGCCAACCGGGACAAGGCTAACTATGGCTACACCTTC. Its protein is CSANRDKANYGYTF.

The chain employs TRBV24-1 and TRBJ1-5; no clear D. CDR3 size: 16 residues. V shed 1 base and J shed 5 bases, with 14 bases lying between them. Germline V gives CDR1 KGHDR, CDR2 SFDVKD. Here the CDR3 DNA reads TGTGCCACCAGTGATTTCCGGGCCCCGAGGGATCAGCCCCAGCATTTT. Protein product: CATSDFRAPRDQPQHF.

The chain recombines TRBV27 with TRBJ2-2, with D possibly being TRBD2 (5 bases). Between the trimmed V and J ends, which lost 8 bases and 7 bases, there was a span of 14 bases. The length of the CDR3 is 13 residues. Germline-derived CDR1 and CDR2 are MNHEY and SMNVEV (reference sequence). In DNA, the CDR3 is TGTGCCAGCGCCCCTTTAGAGGGCGGGGAGCTGTTTTTT. It translates to CASAPLEGGELFF.

V gene TRBV25-1 combines with J gene TRBJ2-2, with a weak D call TRBD2 (6 bases). The CDR3 spans 16 residues. Trimming took off 3 bases at V and 2 bases at J, with 13 bases between the two ends. Germline V gene sequence: CDR1 MGHDK, CDR2 SYGVNS. The CDR3 DNA follows: TGTGCCAGCAGTGAGCCCGGGACTGCAAACACCGGGGAGCTGTTTTTT. Translation gives CASSEPGTANTGELFF. The complete variable domain, with remaining parts taken from reference TRBV25-1 and TRBJ2-2, reads EADIYQTPRYLVIGTGKKITLECSQTMGHDKMYWYQQDPGMELHLIHYSYGVNSTEKGDLSSESTVSRIRTEHFPLTLESARPSHTSQYLCASSEPGTANTGELFFGEGSRLTVL.

The V call is TRBV10-3, the J call TRBJ2-3; D might be TRBD2 (5 bases). V lost 4 bases and J 2 bases, leaving 10 bases between the germline ends. The germline CDR1 and CDR2 sequences are ENHRY and SYGVKD. The CDR3 has 14 amino acids. This chain's CDR3 is CAISADSSTDTQYF. Here the CDR3 DNA reads TGTGCCATCAGTGCGGACTCCTCCACAGATACGCAGTATTTT.